The TCR beta chain under discussion was sequenced for a study of blood T cell repertoires in COVID-19. Overall study: Both acute and convalescent COVID-19 samples were obtained from the United States, Italy and Spain.

The authors' processing: From reference gene primer amplification, estimates of nucleated cell counts were derived. Clones were sequenced by immunoSEQ multiplex PCR, and TCRdb holds only the in-frame ones, with some missing. The D gene and trimming were derived from the DNA, and the V and J assignments and clone size from that table. The data contain roughly 25,000 clones, approximately 75% of them singletons. CDR3 size: 14 residues. Looked up from germline, CDR1 is LNHDA and CDR2 is SQIVND (reference sequence). V shed 5 bases and J 9 bases; nucleotides not matched to a gene: 7. J is TRBJ1-6 and V is TRBV19; TRBD1 matches at 7 bases. The sample was peripheral blood. This TCR was recovered from a woman aged 70-85 years with COVID-19, enrolled during active disease. CDR3 sequence (DNA): TGTGCCAGTAGTCTCGCCAGGGACAGTTCACCCCTCCACTTT. This sequence encodes CASSLARDSSPLHF.